This T cell receptor beta chain was sequenced in a study of control samples from healthy donors and cancer patients (dated by TCRdb to 2018 to 2020). Measured from the cysteine to the phenylalanine, the CDR3 is 16 residues long. Only the CDR3 DNA stays, 48 bases, in frame from base 1. From the germline V gene (reference sequence), CDR1 is LGHDT and CDR2 is YNNKEL. Trimming removed 5 bases from V and 3 bases from J; the gene matches leave 9 bases unexplained. Receptor amplification or capture employed the immunoSEQ multiplex PCR assay. The table comes from immuneACCESS by way of TCRdb, which keeps in-frame sequences with V and J called. Part of the clones is missing from these tables; in studies checked, under half for an unresolved V gene and the rest for unknown reasons. The sample includes tens of thousands of clones, with about 86% observed a single time. 20% to 25% of the sample goes to the ten largest clones.

As for this clone: Its antigen specificity is not known. No much larger clonotype is one base removed from it; base qualities were not supplied.

This sequence originates from a woman aged 55-75 years with lung cancer. Sequenced sample: PBMCs. The chain uses TRBV3-1 (or the pseudogene TRBV3-2) and TRBJ2-1, with 8 middle bases fitting TRBD2. Here is the DNA: TGTGCCAGCAGCGACCCCAGCGGGAGTGTCTACAATGAGCAGTTCTTC. Its translation is CASSDPSGSVYNEQFF.